This T cell receptor beta chain was retrieved from a study of naive and memory T cell subsets (dated by TCRdb to between 2016 and 2019). Regarding the complete study: According to the figure summarizing the samples, there were about 10 blood donors, 7 tuberculin skin test biopsies and 3 saline control biopsies. PCR2 was typically run as a SYBR Green qPCR and stopped at a set threshold, although low-input samples could use end-point PCR of five to six cycles instead.

Between the V and J ends, shortened by 6 bases and 2 bases respectively, the junction contains 13 bases. The germline V gene specifies SNHLY as CDR1 and FYNNEI as CDR2. Its CDR3 holds 14 amino acids, cysteine through phenylalanine. The CDR3 DNA has 42 bases and is translated from base 1. This clonotype has ten or more counts. This receptor's antigen is unknown. Per-base quality was not reported, and no clone a single base away is much larger than it. A robust, sensitive protocol for the amplification, sequencing and analysis of TCRs was described in the study, in which 3' ligation of a UMI-containing oligonucleotide to TCR cDNA was used. Whole blood analysis involved drawing more than 2 ml of peripheral blood from adult healthy volunteers into Tempus tubes and then extracting RNA following the manufacturer's instructions. Before reverse transcription, total RNA that had not been cell sorted was treated with RQ1 DNase, with a target input of roughly 1 to 1,100 ng. Skin biopsy and whole blood libraries were made to test pipeline robustness in samples where T cells form a minority population.

The study at large found these results: The RNA-based method was acknowledged as potentially sensitive to TCR transcript changes with T cell activation and differentiation.

Library preparation was by 5' RACE. The ligated cDNA was amplified by four rounds of PCR, in which nested alpha and beta constant region primers were used together with the SP2 primer. For the blood and skin samples, TCR RNA was reverse transcribed with SuperScript IV using primers for the alpha and beta constant regions. T4 RNA ligase 1 was used to ligate an oligonucleotide containing the Illumina SP2 primer and a UMI to the 3' end of the cDNA. The 12-nucleotide UMI was composed of two random hexamers separated by an eight-base spacer, which was included to prevent hairpin formation. From the second PCR onward, the TCR alpha and beta chain libraries were handled separately, and dual indexing was used for multiplexing. After pooling, the indexed libraries were analyzed by capillary electrophoresis and sequenced on either an Illumina MiSeq or NextSeq. To boost base diversity and improve cluster recognition, PhiX DNA at about 5-7.5% was spiked into the libraries. As for the original processing: Demultiplexor took UMIs from read 2, joined the UMIs to the TCR sequence from read 1, and separated reads according to sample indices. V and J genes and V-J junctions were identified by Decombinator, and each TCR was assigned a five-part identifier that included V and J deletions. Collapsinator used UMIs to correct sequencing errors and PCR amplification heterogeneity, producing a UMI-based abundance for each TCR. CDR3Translator turned identifiers into nucleotide sequence, translated the nucleotide sequence into amino acids, and pulled out CDR3 regions based on terminal motifs. After normalization to the amount of input RNA, the error-corrected alpha and beta TCR counts from blood and from skin were compared. The public sequencing data were trimmed at Q25 with fastp and processed into clonotypes with MiXCR by TCRdb, which kept only in-frame beta chains. Identical CDR3 protein sequences are pooled into one entry, listed with their most common genes and DNA. TCRdb, not the authors, supplied the V and J calls. In this sample the table shows more than 45,000 distinct CDR3 sequences, 4.7% of which occur a single time. 0.7% to 0.9% of the sample is in the top ten clones.

This TCR came from a female donor in good health. The V and J genes are TRBV2 and TRBJ1-1, with the D gene call left open. The encoded CDR3 is CASRAAGSNTEAFF. The nucleotide sequence reads TGTGCCAGCAGGGCGGCAGGCTCCAACACTGAAGCTTTCTTT. Reference TRBV2 and TRBJ1-1 proteins supply the regions before and after the CDR3; the full variable domain is: EPEVTQTPSHQVTQMGQEVILRCVPISNHLYFYWYRQILGQKVEFLVSFYNNEISEKSEIFDDQFSVERPDGSNFTLKIRSTKLEDSAMYFCASRAAGSNTEAFFGQGTRLTVV.